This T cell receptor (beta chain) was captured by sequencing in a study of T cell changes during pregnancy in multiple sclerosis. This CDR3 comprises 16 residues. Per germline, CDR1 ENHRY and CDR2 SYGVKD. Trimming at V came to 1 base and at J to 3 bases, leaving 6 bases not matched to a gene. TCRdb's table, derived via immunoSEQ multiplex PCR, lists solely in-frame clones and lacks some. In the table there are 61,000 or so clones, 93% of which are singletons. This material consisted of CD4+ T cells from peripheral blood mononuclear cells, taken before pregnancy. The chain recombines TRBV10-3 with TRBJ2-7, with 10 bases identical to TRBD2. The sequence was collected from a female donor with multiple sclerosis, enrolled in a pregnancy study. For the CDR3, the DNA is TGTGCCATCAGTGAGTTCGCTAGCGGGAGTGGCTACGAGCAGTACTTC. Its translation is CAISEFASGSGYEQYF.